The T cell receptor (beta chain) under discussion was sequenced for a study of CD8 T cells in ankylosing spondylitis. Deletions cut 1 base from V and 0 bases from J, with 10 bases between. From germline, CDR1 is SGHRS and CDR2 YFSETQ. The CDR3 extends over 15 amino acids. Study-level points and caveats: Earlier authors reported some of these motif variants in reactive arthritis synovial fluid and blood. Reportedly, disease-linked clones are significantly enriched in ankylosing spondylitis patients' matched synovial fluid. It appeared that ankylosing spondylitis blood was characterized by a TCR beta motif of several highly homologous variants.

Notes on this clonotype: Its specificity is not known.

Using its own MiXCR run on the 5' RACE reads, TCRdb lists one record per CDR3 protein. Counted here are some 350,000 distinct CDR3 sequences, roughly 14% occurring once; the ten biggest clones make up about 1%. The chain couples TRBV5-1 to TRBJ1-1; D unresolved. Material for sequencing was blood, either unsorted or a sorted T cell fraction (not recorded which). This receptor was identified in a male donor with ankylosing spondylitis or in good health (not recorded which). Here the CDR3 reads CASSLLQPMNTEAFF. The CDR3 nucleotides read TGCGCCAGCAGCTTGCTTCAGCCCATGAACACTGAAGCTTTCTTT.